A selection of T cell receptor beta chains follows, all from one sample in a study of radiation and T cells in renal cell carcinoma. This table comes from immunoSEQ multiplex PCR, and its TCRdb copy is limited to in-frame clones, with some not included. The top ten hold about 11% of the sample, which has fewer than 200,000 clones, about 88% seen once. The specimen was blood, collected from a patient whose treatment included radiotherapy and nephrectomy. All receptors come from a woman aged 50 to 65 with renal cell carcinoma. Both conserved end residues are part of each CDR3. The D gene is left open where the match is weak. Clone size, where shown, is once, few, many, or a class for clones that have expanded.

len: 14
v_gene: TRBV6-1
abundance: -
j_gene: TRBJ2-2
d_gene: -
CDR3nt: TGTGCCAGCGTCAGGACAACGAACACCGGGGAGCTGTTTTTT
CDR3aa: CASVRTTNTGELFF

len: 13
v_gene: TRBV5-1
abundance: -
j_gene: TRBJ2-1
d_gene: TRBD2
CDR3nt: TGCGCCAGCAGCTTACTAGCGGGACTTGAGCAGTTCTTC
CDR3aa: CASSLLAGLEQFF

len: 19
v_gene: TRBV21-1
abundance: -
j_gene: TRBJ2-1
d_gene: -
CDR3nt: TGTGCCAGCAGCAAAATAGGAGACAGGGAGGGTTGCTCCTACAATGAGCAGTTCTTC
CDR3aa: CASSKIGDREGCSYNEQFF

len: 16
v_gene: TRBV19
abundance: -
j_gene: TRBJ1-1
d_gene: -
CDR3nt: TGTGCCAGTAGTATTTTAGGCCAGCTACAGAACACTGAAGCTTTCTTT
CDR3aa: CASSILGQLQNTEAFF

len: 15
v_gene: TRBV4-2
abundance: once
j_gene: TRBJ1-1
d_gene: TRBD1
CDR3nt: TGTGCCAGCAGCCCCGGGACAGCCCAATGGACTGAAGCTTTCTTT
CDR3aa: CASSPGTAQWTEAFF

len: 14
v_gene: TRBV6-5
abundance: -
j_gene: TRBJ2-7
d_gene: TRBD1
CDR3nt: TGTGCCAGCAGGGGACAGCTAATTCCCTACGAGCAGTACTTC
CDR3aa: CASRGQLIPYEQYF

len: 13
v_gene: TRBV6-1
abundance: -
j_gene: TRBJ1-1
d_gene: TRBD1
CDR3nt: TGTGCCAGCAGTAGGCTACAGGGGATTGGGGCTTTCTTT
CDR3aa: CASSRLQGIGAFF

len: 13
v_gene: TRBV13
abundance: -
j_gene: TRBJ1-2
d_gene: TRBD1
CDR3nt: TGTGCCAGCAGCCTGGACAGGGAGGATGGCTACACCTTC
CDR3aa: CASSLDREDGYTF

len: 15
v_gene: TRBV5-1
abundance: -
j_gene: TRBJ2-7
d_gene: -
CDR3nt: TGCGCCAGCAGCTTGCTGCCCGGGCTGAAAAACGAGCAGTACTTC
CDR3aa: CASSLLPGLKNEQYF

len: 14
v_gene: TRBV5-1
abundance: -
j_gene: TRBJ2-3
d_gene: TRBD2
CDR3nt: TGCGCCAGCAGCACTAGCGGTTCCACAGATACGCAGTATTTT
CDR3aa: CASSTSGSTDTQYF

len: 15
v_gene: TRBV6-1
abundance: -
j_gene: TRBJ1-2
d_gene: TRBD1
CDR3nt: TGTGCCAGCAGGGGGGGAACAGGGGGCCTCTATGGCTACACCTTC
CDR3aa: CASRGGTGGLYGYTF

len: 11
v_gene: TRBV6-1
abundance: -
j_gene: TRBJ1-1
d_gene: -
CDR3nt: TGTGCCAGCAGTACACGTACGGGAGCTTTCTTT
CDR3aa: CASSTRTGAFF

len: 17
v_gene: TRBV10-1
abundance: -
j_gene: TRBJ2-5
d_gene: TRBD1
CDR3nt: TGCGCCAGCAGTGAGTTTAATATGGGACAGGGGCCAGAGACCCAGTACTTC
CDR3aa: CASSEFNMGQGPETQYF

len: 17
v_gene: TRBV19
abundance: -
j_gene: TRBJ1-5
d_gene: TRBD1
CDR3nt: TGTGCCAGTAGTATCCGAGACAGGGGTAATAGCAATCAGCCCCAGCATTTT
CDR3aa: CASSIRDRGNSNQPQHF

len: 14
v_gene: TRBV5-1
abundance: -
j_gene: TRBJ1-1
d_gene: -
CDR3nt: TGCGCCAGCAGCTCCCTCTTGAGGGACACTGAAGCTTTCTTT
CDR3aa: CASSSLLRDTEAFF

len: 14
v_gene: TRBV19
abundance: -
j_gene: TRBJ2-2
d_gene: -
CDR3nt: TGTGCCAGTAGATACCTTTCTGACACCGGGGAGCTGTTTTTT
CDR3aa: CASRYLSDTGELFF

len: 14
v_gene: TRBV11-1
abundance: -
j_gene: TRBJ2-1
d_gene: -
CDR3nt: TGTGCCAGCAGTCAAGTGGTGAGTGGTACTGAGCAGTTCTTC
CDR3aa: CASSQVVSGTEQFF

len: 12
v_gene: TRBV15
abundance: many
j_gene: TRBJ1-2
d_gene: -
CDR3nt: TGTGCCACCAGCAGAGAGGACTATGGCTACACCTTC
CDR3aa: CATSREDYGYTF

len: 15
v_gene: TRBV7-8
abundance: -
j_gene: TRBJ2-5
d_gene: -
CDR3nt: TGTGCCAGCAGCCACCCGGAGGGGGCAGTTGAGACCCAGTACTTC
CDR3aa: CASSHPEGAVETQYF

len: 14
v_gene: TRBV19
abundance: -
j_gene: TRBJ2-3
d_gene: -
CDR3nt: TGTGCCAGCGTGGAAGGGGGTGGCACAGATACGCAGTATTTT
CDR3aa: CASVEGGGTDTQYF

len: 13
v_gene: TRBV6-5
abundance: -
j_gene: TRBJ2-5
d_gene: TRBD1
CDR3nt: TGTGCCAGCAGTCGGGACAGGGGAAAGACCCAGTACTTC
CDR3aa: CASSRDRGKTQYF

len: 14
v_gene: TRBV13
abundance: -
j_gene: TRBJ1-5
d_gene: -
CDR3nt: TGTGCCAGCAGTCTTACAGGGATCGATCAGCCCCAGCATTTT
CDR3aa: CASSLTGIDQPQHF

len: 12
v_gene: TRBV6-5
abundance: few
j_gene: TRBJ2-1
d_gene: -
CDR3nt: TGTGCCAGCAGTCTGACGGGCAATGAGCAGTTCTTC
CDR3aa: CASSLTGNEQFF

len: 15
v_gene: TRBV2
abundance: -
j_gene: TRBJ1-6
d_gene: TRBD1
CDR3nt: TGTGCCAGCACCGGGACAGGGAACTATAATTCACCCCTCCACTTT
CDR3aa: CASTGTGNYNSPLHF

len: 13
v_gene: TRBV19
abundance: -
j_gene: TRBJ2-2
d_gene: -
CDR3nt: TGTGCCAGTAGTAGCAGGTTAACCGGGGAGCTGTTTTTT
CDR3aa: CASSSRLTGELFF

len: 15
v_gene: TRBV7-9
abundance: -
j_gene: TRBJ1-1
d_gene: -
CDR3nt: TGTGCCAGCAGCCTCACGTCGGCGACGAACACTGAAGCTTTCTTT
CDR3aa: CASSLTSATNTEAFF

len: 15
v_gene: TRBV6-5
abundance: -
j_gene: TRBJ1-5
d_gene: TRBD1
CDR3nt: TGTGCCAGCAGCCCCCAGACAGGGGGCAATCAGCCCCAGCATTTT
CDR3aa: CASSPQTGGNQPQHF

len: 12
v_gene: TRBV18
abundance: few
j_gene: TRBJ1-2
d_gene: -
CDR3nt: TGTGCCAGCTCGCTCGCAGGTGATGGCTACACCTTC
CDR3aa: CASSLAGDGYTF

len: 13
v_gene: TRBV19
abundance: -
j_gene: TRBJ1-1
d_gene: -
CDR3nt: TGTGCCAGTAGTATCGAGGGGTACACTGAAGCTTTCTTT
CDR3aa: CASSIEGYTEAFF

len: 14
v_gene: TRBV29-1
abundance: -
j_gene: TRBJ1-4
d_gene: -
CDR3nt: TGCAGCGTTGTGAAGGAGAGAGAGAATGAAAAACTGTTTTTT
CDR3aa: CSVVKERENEKLFF

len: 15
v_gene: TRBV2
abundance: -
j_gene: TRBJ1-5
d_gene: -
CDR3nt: TGTGCCAGCAGCGAGGACAGAAATAGCAATCAGCCCCAGCATTTT
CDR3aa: CASSEDRNSNQPQHF

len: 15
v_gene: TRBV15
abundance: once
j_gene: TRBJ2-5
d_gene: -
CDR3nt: TGTGCCACCAGCAGAGTTATGGGGGGGCAAGCGACCCAGTACTTC
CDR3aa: CATSRVMGGQATQYF

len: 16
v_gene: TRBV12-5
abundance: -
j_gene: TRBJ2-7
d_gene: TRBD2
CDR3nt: TGTGCTAGTGGTCAGACTAGCGGGGGGGTTACGTACGAGCAGTACTTC
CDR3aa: CASGQTSGGVTYEQYF

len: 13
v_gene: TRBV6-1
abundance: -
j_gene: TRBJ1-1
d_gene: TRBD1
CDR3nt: TGTGCCAGCAGTGGGGACAGGGTCACTGAAGCTTTCTTT
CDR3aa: CASSGDRVTEAFF

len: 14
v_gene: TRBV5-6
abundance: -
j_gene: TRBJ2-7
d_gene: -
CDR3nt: TGTGCCAGCAGCTTGGCCACTGGATTAAACGAGCAGTACTTC
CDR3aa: CASSLATGLNEQYF

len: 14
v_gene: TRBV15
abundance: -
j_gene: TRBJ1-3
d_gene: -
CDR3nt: TGTGCCACCAGCAGACGGGGAGGTGGAAACACCATATATTTT
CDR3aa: CATSRRGGGNTIYF